This T cell receptor (beta chain) was identified in a study of T-cell reconstitution after alpha-beta-depleted transplantation in children. This clonotype was observed at least ten times. Preparing the TCRbeta library involved the use of unique molecular identifiers. Each CDR3 protein gets one entry after TCRdb re-called the PCR reads with MiXCR. The sample shows more than 550,000 distinct CDR3 sequences, over 9.5% of them seen only once. The sample was PBMCs from the stem cell graft donor, taken from the stem cell graft. This sequence originates from a human donor who donated a stem cell graft to a child with acute myeloid leukemia.

CDR3: CASTPLRAGLVTDTQYF. CDR3 nucleotide sequence: TGTGCCAGCACTCCTCTGAGAGCGGGCCTCGTCACAGATACGCAGTATTTT. The chain is built from TRBV28 and TRBJ2-3, with TRBD2 as a possible D gene (6 bases). The ends were cut back, 7 bases at V and 2 bases at J, with 22 bases in the middle. This CDR3 is 17 amino acids long. Germline CDR1 MDHEN, CDR2 SYDVKM. Full variable domain (rest looked up from reference TRBV28 and TRBJ2-3): DVKVTQSSRYLVKRTGEKVFLECVQDMDHENMFWYRQDPGLGLRLIYFSYDVKMKEKGDIPEGYSVSREKKERFSLILESASTNQTSMYLCASTPLRAGLVTDTQYFGPGTRLTVL.